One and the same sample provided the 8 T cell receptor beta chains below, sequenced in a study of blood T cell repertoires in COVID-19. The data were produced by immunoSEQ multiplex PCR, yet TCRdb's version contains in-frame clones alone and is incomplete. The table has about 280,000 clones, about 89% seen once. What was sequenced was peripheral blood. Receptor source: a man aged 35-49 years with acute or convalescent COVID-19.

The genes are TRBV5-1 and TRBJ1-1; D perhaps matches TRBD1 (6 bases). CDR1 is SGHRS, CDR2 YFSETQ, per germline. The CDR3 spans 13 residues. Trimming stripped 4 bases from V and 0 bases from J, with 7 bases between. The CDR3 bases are TGCGCCAGCAGCCGACAGGTGAACACTGAAGCTTTCTTT. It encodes CASSRQVNTEAFF.

CDR3 coding DNA: TGTGCCAGCAGTTCGGGACATCAGACAGAAGCTTTCTTT. It translates to CASSSGHQTEAFF. J is TRBJ1-1 and V is TRBV6-1, with D possibly TRBD1 on 6 matching bases. The V end was cut by 5 bases, the J end by 8 bases, with 15 bases between. The CDR3 runs 13 residues. CDR1 and CDR2 (germline): MNHNS, SASEGT.

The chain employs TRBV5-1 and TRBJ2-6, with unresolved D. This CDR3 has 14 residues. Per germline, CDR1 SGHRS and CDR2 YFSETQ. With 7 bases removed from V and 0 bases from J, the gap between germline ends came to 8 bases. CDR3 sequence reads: CASASSSGANVLTF. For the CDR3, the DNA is TGCGCCAGCGCAAGTAGCTCTGGGGCCAACGTCCTGACTTTC.

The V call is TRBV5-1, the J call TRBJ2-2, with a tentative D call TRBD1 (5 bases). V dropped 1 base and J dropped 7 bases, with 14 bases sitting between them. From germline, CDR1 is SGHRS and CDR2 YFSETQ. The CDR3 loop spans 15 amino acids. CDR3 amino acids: CASSLPVGQGGELFF. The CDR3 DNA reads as TGCGCCAGCAGCTTGCCCGTGGGGCAGGGCGGGGAGCTGTTTTTT.

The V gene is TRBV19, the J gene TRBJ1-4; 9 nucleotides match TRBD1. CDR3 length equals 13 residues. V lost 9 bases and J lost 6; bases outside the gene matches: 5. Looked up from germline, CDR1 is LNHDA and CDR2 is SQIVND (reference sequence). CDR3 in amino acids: CASRGQGDEKLFF. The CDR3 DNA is TGTGCCAGCCGGGGACAGGGCGATGAAAAACTGTTTTTT. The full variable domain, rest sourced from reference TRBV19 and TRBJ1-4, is DGGITQSPKYLFRKEGQNVTLSCEQNLNHDAMYWYRQDPGQGLRLIYYSQIVNDFQKGDIAEGYSVSREKKESFPLTVTSAQKNPTAFYLCASRGQGDEKLFFGSGTQLSVL.

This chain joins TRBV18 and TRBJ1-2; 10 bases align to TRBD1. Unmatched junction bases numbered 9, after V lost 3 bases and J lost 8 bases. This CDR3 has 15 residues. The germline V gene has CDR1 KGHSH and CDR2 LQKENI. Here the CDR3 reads CASSPATGGERGYTF. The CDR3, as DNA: TGTGCCAGCTCACCGGCGACAGGGGGCGAGAGGGGCTACACCTTC.

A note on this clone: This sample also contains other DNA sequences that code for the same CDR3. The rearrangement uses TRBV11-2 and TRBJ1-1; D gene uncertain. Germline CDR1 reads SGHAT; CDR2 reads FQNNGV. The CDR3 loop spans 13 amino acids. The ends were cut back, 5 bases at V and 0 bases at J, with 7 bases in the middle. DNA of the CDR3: TGTGCCAGCAGCGGAGGGTTGAACACTGAAGCTTTCTTT. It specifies CASSGGLNTEAFF.

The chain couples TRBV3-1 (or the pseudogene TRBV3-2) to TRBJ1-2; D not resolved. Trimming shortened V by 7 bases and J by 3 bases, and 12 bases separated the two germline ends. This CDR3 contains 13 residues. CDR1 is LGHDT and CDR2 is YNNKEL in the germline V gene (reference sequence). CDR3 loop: CASTTGLDYGYTF. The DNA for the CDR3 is TGTGCCAGCACCACGGGGTTGGACTATGGCTACACCTTC.